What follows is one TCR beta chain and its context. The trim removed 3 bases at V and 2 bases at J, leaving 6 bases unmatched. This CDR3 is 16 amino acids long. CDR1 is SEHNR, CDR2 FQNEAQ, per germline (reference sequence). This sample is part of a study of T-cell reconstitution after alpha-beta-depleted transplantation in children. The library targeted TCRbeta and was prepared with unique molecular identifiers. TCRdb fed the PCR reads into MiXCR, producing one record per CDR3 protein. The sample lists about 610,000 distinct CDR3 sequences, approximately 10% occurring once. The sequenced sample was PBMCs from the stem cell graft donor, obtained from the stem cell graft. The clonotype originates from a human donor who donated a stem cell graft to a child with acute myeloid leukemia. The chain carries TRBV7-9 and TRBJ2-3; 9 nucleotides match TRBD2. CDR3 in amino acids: CASSFLASGVTDTQYF. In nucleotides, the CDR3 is TGTGCCAGCAGCTTCCTCGCTAGCGGGGTCACAGATACGCAGTATTTT. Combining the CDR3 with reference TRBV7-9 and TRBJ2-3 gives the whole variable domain DTGVSQNPRHKITKRGQNVTFRCDPISEHNRLYWYRQTLGQGPEFLTYFQNEAQLEKSRLLSDRFSAERPKGSFSTLEIQRTEQGDSAMYLCASSFLASGVTDTQYFGPGTRLTVL.